This T cell receptor beta chain is from a study of blood T cells in healthy people across ages. Turning to the study itself: Template switching recovered approximately one barcoded beta molecule for every two T cells.

V shed 7 bases, J shed 5 bases, and the junction held 9 bases outside the gene matches. Germline V gene data show CDR1 as SEHNR and CDR2 as FQNEAQ (reference sequence). The CDR3 totals 14 residues. Overall study findings and caveats: More naive CD4+ cells and higher diversity were found in long-lived than in aged donors.

Next came a second PCR, run for roughly 6 to 11 cycles, which used a sample-barcoded 5' primer along with a J-beta primer mix. Each cDNA molecule was tagged by a template-switch adaptor with 12 random nucleotides. Using its own MiXCR run on the 5' RACE reads, TCRdb lists one record per CDR3 protein. Of around 1.5 million distinct CDR3 sequences in the sample, about 35% were seen once. A remark on this clonotype: Its matching antigen is unknown.

Material for sequencing was blood. The V gene is TRBV7-9, the J gene TRBJ2-5; 8 positions match TRBD2. The TCR sequence derives from a woman aged 25 to 45 in good health. This CDR3 is CASIGAGGRETQYF. In nucleotides, the CDR3 is TGTGCCAGCATCGGGGCGGGGGGCCGGGAGACCCAGTACTTC.